This T cell receptor (beta chain) comes out of a study of T-cell memory formation after mild COVID-19. Study-level information: TCR clusters largely stayed donor specific.

General study findings and limits: Cross-reactive memory appears to have joined, as suggested by some responding clones showing up in pre-infection memory. Later expanders leaned CD4+, whereas clones that contracted between day 15 and 85 were balanced CD4/CD8. The study found contracting CD4+ clones mainly in CM and EM and contracting CD8+ clones in EMRA.

Looked up from germline, CDR1 is DFQATT and CDR2 is SNEGSKA (reference sequence). Trimming cost V 3 bases and J 1 base, with 11 bases left between them. The CDR3 contains 14 residues. TCRdb independently ran MiXCR on the 5' RACE reads; one entry per CDR3 protein. The sample has 350,000 to 500,000 distinct CDR3 sequences; under 25% are singletons. This clonotype showed up just a few times. Antigen specificity is unknown. The chain uses TRBV20-1 and TRBJ2-3; possible D gene TRBD1, 6 bases. Source material: PBMCs or a T cell subset sorted from them (not recorded which). The receptor comes from an adult woman who had mild COVID-19 (a few samples of this study predate the infection). Cell type and time point are not known. The CDR3 is CSARFPGGTDTQYF. In DNA form, the CDR3 reads TGCAGTGCTAGGTTTCCAGGGGGCACAGATACGCAGTATTTT.